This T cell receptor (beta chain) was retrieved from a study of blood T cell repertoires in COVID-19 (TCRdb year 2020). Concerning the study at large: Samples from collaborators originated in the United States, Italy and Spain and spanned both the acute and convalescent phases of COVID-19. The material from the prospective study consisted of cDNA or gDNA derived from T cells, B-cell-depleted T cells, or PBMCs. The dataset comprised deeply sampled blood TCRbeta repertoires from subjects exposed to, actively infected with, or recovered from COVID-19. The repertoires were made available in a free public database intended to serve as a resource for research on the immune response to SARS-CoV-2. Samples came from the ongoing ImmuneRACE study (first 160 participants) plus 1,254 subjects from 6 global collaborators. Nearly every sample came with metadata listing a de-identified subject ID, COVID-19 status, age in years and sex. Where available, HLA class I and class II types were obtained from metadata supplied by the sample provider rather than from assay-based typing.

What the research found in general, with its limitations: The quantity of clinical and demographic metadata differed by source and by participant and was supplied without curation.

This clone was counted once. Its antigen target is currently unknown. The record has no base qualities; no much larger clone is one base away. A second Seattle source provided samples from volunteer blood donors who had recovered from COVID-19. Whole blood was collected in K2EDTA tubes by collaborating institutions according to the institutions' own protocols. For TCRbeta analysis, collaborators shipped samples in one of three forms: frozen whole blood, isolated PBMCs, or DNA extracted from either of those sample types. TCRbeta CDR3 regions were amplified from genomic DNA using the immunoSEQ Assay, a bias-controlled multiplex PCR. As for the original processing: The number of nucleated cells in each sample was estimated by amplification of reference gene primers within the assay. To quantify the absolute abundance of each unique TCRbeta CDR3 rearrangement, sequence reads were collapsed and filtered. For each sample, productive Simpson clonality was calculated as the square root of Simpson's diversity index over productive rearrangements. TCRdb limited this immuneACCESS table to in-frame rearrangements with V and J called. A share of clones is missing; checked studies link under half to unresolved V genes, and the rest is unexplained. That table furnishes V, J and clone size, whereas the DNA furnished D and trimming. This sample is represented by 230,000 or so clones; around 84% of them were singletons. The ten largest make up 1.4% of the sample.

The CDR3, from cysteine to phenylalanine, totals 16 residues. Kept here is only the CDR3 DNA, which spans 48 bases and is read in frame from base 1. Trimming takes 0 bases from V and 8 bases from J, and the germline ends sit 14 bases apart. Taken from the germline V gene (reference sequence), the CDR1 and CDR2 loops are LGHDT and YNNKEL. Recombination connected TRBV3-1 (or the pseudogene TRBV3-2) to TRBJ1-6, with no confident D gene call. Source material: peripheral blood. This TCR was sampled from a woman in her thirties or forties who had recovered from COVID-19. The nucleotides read TGTGCCAGCAGCCAAGATTGGAGGTTTGGGGATTCACCCCTCCACTTT. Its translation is CASSQDWRFGDSPLHF.